This is a list of T cell receptor beta chains from one sample in a study of OX40 agonist ivuxolimab in advanced cancers. Method: immunoSEQ multiplex PCR; TCRdb's copy keeps in-frame clones and lacks some. The data contain under 25,000 clones, approximately 77% of them singletons. The specimen comprised CD4+ or CD8+ T cells sorted from blood, sampled in a trial of the OX40 agonist ivuxolimab. The receptor set was obtained from an adult with an advanced solid tumor such as melanoma, head and neck, liver or kidney cancer. Each CDR3 is given with its conserved first and last residue. Each record gives: clone size, V gene, J gene, D gene, CDR3 protein, CDR3 DNA. D genes are given only for firm matches. For some rows the clone size is stated as once, few or many, or as a class when expanded; others skip it.

size: medium-sized; V: TRBV4-2; J: TRBJ1-1; D: -; CDR3: CASSQVTSGGNTEAFF; DNA: TGTGCCAGCAGCCAGGTTACCTCAGGTGGTAACACTGAAGCTTTCTTT
size: -; V: TRBV6-6; J: TRBJ2-1; D: -; CDR3: CASSSGNEQFF; DNA: TGTGCCAGCAGTTCCGGTAATGAGCAGTTCTTC
size: few; V: TRBV30; J: TRBJ1-1; D: TRBD1; CDR3: CAWSSWTGLTEAFF; DNA: TGTGCCTGGAGTTCGTGGACAGGGCTCACTGAAGCTTTCTTT
size: -; V: TRBV11-3; J: TRBJ2-3; D: TRBD2; CDR3: CASSFTSGTTDTQYF; DNA: TGTGCCAGCAGCTTCACTAGCGGGACCACAGATACGCAGTATTTT
size: -; V: TRBV13; J: TRBJ2-7; D: -; CDR3: CASSLLIQGVSYEQYF; DNA: TGTGCCAGCAGTTTATTGATCCAGGGCGTCTCCTACGAGCAGTACTTC
size: few; V: TRBV28; J: TRBJ2-2; D: -; CDR3: CASSLGGTNTGELFF; DNA: TGTGCCAGCAGTTTAGGGGGGACGAACACCGGGGAGCTGTTTTTT
size: -; V: TRBV28; J: TRBJ2-5; D: -; CDR3: CASSLCAGTLETQYF; DNA: TGTGCCAGCAGTTTATGTGCCGGGACTCTAGAGACCCAGTACTTC
size: once; V: TRBV4-3; J: TRBJ2-7; D: -; CDR3: CASGAYYEQYF; DNA: TGCGCCTCAGGGGCTTACTACGAGCAGTACTTC
size: once; V: TRBV5-1; J: TRBJ2-1; D: -; CDR3: CASSLRDHEQFF; DNA: TGCGCCAGCAGCTTGAGGGACCATGAGCAGTTCTTC
size: medium-sized; V: TRBV30; J: TRBJ2-1; D: -; CDR3: CAWSILSSYNEQFF; DNA: TGTGCCTGGTCAATCCTGAGCTCCTACAATGAGCAGTTCTTC
size: -; V: TRBV7-9; J: TRBJ1-1; D: -; CDR3: CASSSPGTVNTEAFF; DNA: TGTGCCAGCAGCTCCCCTGGAACAGTGAACACTGAAGCTTTCTTT
size: -; V: TRBV28; J: TRBJ2-3; D: -; CDR3: CASSKGIREDTQYF; DNA: TGTGCCAGCTCAAAGGGAATCAGGGAGGATACGCAGTATTTT
size: -; V: TRBV11-3; J: TRBJ1-1; D: -; CDR3: CASSLAVSAPGTEAFF; DNA: TGTGCCAGCAGCTTAGCAGTTTCCGCCCCGGGCACTGAAGCTTTCTTT
size: few; V: TRBV11-2; J: TRBJ2-7; D: -; CDR3: CASSSLRGGLFNEQYF; DNA: TGTGCCAGCAGCTCATTAAGGGGGGGACTCTTCAACGAGCAGTACTTC
size: medium-sized; V: TRBV14; J: TRBJ1-1; D: -; CDR3: CASSQGTASEGAFF; DNA: TGTGCCAGCAGCCAAGGGACAGCGAGCGAGGGAGCTTTCTTT
size: few; V: TRBV4-2; J: TRBJ2-7; D: TRBD2; CDR3: CASTLLAGALGYEQYF; DNA: TGTGCCAGCACCTTACTAGCGGGAGCGTTGGGCTACGAGCAGTACTTC
size: once; V: TRBV9; J: TRBJ2-2; D: TRBD2; CDR3: CASSSGENTGELFF; DNA: TGTGCCAGCAGTAGCGGGGAGAACACCGGGGAGCTGTTTTTT
size: -; V: TRBV27; J: TRBJ2-1; D: -; CDR3: CASSYDYNEQFF; DNA: TGTGCCAGCAGTTACGACTACAATGAGCAGTTCTTC
size: -; V: TRBV15; J: TRBJ1-6; D: TRBD1; CDR3: CATSRDTIPGQRNSPLHF; DNA: TGTGCCACCAGCAGAGATACGATCCCGGGACAGAGGAATTCACCCCTCCACTTT
size: -; V: TRBV5-6; J: TRBJ2-7; D: -; CDR3: CASSFSALGKRAEQYF; DNA: TGTGCCAGCAGCTTTTCCGCCCTCGGCAAAAGAGCCGAGCAGTACTTC
size: -; V: TRBV11-2; J: TRBJ1-6; D: -; CDR3: CASSQDSSVGSPLHF; DNA: TGCGCCAGCAGCCAAGATAGCAGTGTGGGCTCACCCCTCCACTTT
size: -; V: TRBV6-6; J: TRBJ2-5; D: -; CDR3: CASSQEGAQEETQYF; DNA: TGTGCCAGCAGCCAGGAGGGGGCCCAAGAAGAGACCCAGTACTTC